The T cell receptor beta chain described here comes from a study of blood T cell repertoires in COVID-19. Study summary: Acute and convalescent COVID-19 samples came from the United States, Italy and Spain. Sources were T cells, B-cell-depleted T cells, or PBMCs; the material itself was cDNA or gDNA.

In the authors' workflow: By means of reference gene primer amplification, nucleated cell counts were estimated. Sequenced by immunoSEQ multiplex PCR; TCRdb stores in-frame clones only, minus some. The V and J calls and clone size come from that table; D and trimming were worked out from the DNA. The data contain tens of thousands of clones, almost 85% of them singletons. V was clipped by 5 bases and J by 1 base, with 14 bases between them. CDR1 is SEHNR, CDR2 FQNEAQ, per germline (reference sequence). The CDR3 is 15 amino acids. The sequence came from an elderly man with acute or convalescent COVID-19. The sample taken for sequencing was peripheral blood. The V call is TRBV7-9, the J call TRBJ1-1; D is possibly TRBD1 (6 bases). The CDR3 reads CASSPGDLRNTEAFF. The DNA for the CDR3 is TGTGCCAGCAGCCCAGGGGACCTGAGGAACACTGAAGCTTTCTTT.